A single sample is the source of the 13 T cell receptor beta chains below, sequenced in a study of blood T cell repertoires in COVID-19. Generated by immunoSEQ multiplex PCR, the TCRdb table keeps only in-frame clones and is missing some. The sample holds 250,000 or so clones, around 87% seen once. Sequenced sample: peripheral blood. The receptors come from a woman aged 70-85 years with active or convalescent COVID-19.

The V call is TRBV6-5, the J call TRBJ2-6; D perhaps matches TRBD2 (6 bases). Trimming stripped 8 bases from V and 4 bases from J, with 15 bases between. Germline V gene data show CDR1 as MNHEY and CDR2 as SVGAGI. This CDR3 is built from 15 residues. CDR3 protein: CASSWGVSGANVLTF. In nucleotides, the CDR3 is TGTGCCAGCTCCTGGGGGGTATCGGGGGCCAACGTCCTGACTTTC.

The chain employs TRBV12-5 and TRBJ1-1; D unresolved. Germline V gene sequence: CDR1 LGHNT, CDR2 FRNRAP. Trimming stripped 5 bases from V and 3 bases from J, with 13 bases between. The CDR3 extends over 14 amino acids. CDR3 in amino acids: CASGLGLHDTEAFF. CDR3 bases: TGTGCTAGTGGTCTCGGACTCCACGACACTGAAGCTTTCTTT. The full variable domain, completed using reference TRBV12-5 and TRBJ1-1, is DARVTQTPRHKVTEMGQEVTMRCQPILGHNTVFWYRQTMMQGLELLAYFRNRAPLDDSGMPKDRFSAEMPDATLATLKIQPSEPRDSAVYFCASGLGLHDTEAFFGQGTRLTVV.

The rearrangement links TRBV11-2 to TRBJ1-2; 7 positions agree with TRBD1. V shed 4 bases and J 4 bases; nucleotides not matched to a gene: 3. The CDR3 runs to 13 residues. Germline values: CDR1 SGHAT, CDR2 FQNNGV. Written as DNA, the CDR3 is TGTGCCAGCAGCTCTCAGGGGGTCTATGGCTACACCTTC. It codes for CASSSQGVYGYTF.

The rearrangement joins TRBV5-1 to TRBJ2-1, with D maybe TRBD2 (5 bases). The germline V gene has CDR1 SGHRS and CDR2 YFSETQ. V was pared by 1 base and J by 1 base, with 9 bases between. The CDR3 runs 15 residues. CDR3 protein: CASSLSGESYNEQFF. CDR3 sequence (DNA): TGCGCCAGCAGCTTGAGTGGGGAGTCCTACAATGAGCAGTTCTTC. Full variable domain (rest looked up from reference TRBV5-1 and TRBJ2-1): KAGVTQTPRYLIKTRGQQVTLSCSPISGHRSVSWYQQTPGQGLQFLFEYFSETQRNKGNFPGRFSGRQFSNSRSEMNVSTLELGDSALYLCASSLSGESYNEQFFGPGTRLTVL.

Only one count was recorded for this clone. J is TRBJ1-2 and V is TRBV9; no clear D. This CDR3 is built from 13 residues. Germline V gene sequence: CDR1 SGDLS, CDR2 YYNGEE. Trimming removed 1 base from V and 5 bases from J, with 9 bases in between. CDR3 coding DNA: TGTGCCAGCAGCGTATCAACAGAATATGGCTACACCTTC. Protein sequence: CASSVSTEYGYTF.

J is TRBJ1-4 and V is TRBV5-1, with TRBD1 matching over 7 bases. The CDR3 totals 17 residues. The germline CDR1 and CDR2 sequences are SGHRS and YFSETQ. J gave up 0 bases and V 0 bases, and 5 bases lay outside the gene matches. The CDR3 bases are TGCGCCAGCAGCTTGGGACCTCAGGGGGCAACTAATGAAAAACTGTTTTTT. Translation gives CASSLGPQGATNEKLFF.

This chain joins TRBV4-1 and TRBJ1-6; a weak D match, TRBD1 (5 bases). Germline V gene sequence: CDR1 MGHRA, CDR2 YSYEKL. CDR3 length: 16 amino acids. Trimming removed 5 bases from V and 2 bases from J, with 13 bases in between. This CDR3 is CASSTGGEPYNSPLHF. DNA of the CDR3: TGCGCCAGCAGCACGGGAGGGGAACCCTATAATTCACCCCTCCACTTT.

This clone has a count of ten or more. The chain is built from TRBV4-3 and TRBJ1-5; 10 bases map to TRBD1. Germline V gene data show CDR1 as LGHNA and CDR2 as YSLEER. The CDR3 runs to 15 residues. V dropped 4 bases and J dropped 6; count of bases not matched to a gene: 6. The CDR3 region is CASSPDRGEGQPQHF. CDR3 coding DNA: TGCGCCAGCAGCCCGGACAGGGGGGAAGGTCAGCCCCAGCATTTT.

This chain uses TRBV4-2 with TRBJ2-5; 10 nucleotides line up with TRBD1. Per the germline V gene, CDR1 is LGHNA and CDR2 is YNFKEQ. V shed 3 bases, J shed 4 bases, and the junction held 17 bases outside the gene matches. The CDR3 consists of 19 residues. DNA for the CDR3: TGTGCCAGCAGCCATCCTAGATCCGGGACAGGGGATGTCGGAGAGACCCAGTACTTC. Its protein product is CASSHPRSGTGDVGETQYF.

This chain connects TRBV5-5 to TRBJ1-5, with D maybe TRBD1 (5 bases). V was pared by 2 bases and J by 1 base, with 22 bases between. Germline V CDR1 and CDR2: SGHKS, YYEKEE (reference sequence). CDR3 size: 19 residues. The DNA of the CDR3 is TGTGCCAGCAGCTTATTGCCCACGGGTGGGGGGGTAAGCAATCAGCCCCAGCATTTT. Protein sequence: CASSLLPTGGGVSNQPQHF.

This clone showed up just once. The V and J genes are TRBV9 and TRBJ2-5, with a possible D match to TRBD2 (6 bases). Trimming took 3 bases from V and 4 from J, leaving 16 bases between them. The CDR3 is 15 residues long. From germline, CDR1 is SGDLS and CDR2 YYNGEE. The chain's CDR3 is CASSAGGSGGETQYF. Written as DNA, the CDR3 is TGTGCCAGCAGCGCCGGAGGGAGTGGTGGAGAGACCCAGTACTTC.

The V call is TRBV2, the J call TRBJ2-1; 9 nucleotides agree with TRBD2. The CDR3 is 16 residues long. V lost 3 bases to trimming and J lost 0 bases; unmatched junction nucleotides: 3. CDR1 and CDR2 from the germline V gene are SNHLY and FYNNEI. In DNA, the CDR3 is TGTGCCAGCAGTGAGGGACTAGCCTCCTCCTACAATGAGCAGTTCTTC. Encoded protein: CASSEGLASSYNEQFF.

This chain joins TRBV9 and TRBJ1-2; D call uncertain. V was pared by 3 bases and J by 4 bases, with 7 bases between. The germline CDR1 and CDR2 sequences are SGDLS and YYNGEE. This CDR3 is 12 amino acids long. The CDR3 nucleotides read TGTGCCAGCAGCGCGCACTCCTATGGCTACACCTTC. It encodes CASSAHSYGYTF.